This T cell receptor beta chain was identified in a study of cytomegalovirus exposure and HLA in healthy donors. The germline V gene has CDR1 SGHTS and CDR2 YDEGEE. V shed 1 base and J shed 8 bases, with 15 bases lying between them. The CDR3 contains 15 residues. The PCR ran on 60 Vbeta and 13 Jbeta primers. Some clones are missing from TCRdb's copy, which holds only in-frame ones; the method was immunoSEQ multiplex PCR. The data hold some 190,000 clones, with around 80% observed a single time. The source of this sequence is a man younger than 30 in good health and CMV-seronegative. V and J are TRBV5-8 and TRBJ1-4; perhaps TRBD1 as D (5 bases). The sequencing sample was made of PBMCs. Written as DNA, the CDR3 is TGTGCCAGCAGCTTGTACGGGGGATCTGGCGAAAAACTGTTTTTT. This codes for CASSLYGGSGEKLFF. Looking up the rest from reference TRBV5-8 and TRBJ1-4 gives the full variable domain: EAGVTQSPTHLIKTRGQQATLRCSPISGHTSVYWYQQALGLGLQFLLWYDEGEERNRGNFPPRFSGRQFPNYSSELNVNALELEDSALYLCASSLYGGSGEKLFFGSGTQLSVL.